This T cell receptor beta chain emerged from a study of shared clonotypes between healthy human individuals (dated by TCRdb to 2020 to 2021). With regard to the full study: The cohort included a few men and a couple of women between 18 and 49 years of age. To increase sequencing depth and limit assay-specific biases, TCR repertoire library preparation and sequencing were carried out by different laboratories using diverse techniques. The study deeply sequenced blood TCR repertoires of five healthy adults to estimate repertoire size and the extent of clonotype sharing between individuals. For each donor, three plates each were used for CD4 naive and CD4 memory, two plates were used for CD8 naive, and one plate was used for CD8 memory. Leukapheresis yielded between about 0.9 and 9.5 billion PBMCs per donor. Study-wide conclusions, independent of this receptor: Pairwise subsampling indicated that sequencing depth was expected to affect the degree of clonotype sharing among donors. When several donors were compared, the shared fraction of clonotypes was about 5.4% for naive CD4, over 3% for naive CD8, 2.3% for memory CD4, and about 0.36% for memory CD8. Rarefaction of sorted-subset datasets indicated incomplete sequencing despite the large sequencing depth. Sampling was limited to blood, and TCR repertoires in tissue likely differ from TCR repertoires in blood. Clonotypes shared by all four sorted-subset donors showed higher generation probabilities than non-shared clonotypes. Naive subsets generally had larger estimated clonotype richness than memory subsets. The small number of donors limited the genetic and exposure-history diversity represented.

The germline V gene sets CDR1 to SGHAT and CDR2 to FQNNGV. The CDR3 starts with the cysteine, ends with the phenylalanine, and has 14 residues. Only the CDR3 part of the read is kept: 42 bases, read in frame from the first base. Using the deep immunoSEQ assay, multiplex PCR amplified TCR CDR3 regions from genomic DNA. For each cell subset, the extracted genomic DNA was distributed evenly across all wells of several immunoSEQ 96-well plates, and each plate served as one replicate. For sorted subsets, around 200 ng genomic DNA, equal to 30,000 or so T cell genomes, was loaded into each replicate PCR. The purified libraries were quantified using a Qubit 3.0 fluorometer, sized with a Bioanalyzer 2100, and then quantified again using the KAPA Library Quantification kit. Every immunoSEQ 96-well plate was sequenced on a dedicated single-read 150-cycle Illumina NextSeq 550 flow cell. The authors processed their data as follows. Because the immunoSEQ output included only junctional sequences and no quality scores, the filtering could not be the same as the filtering used for full-length reads. To assign V/J genes and CDR3, sequences were annotated using PyIR, a Python wrapper for IgBLAST v1.9, with IMGT germline references. Reads with weak V/J assignments (E-value above 1e-6), missing CDR3, stop codons, out-of-frame junctions, or ambiguous translated residues were removed. V3J clonotypes were defined as sequences sharing the same inferred V gene, J gene, and CDR3 amino acid sequence. The percentage overlap between two repertoires was calculated by dividing the number of shared unique clonotypes by the size of the smaller repertoire. Richness of each repertoire was evaluated using RTK rarefaction, the Chao1 estimator, and Recon v2.1 estimates of unobserved clonotypes. OLGA was used to compute generation probabilities for all TCRbeta clonotypes that the gDNA method yielded from a handful of donors. TCRdb limited this immuneACCESS table to in-frame rearrangements with V and J called. A share of clones is missing; checked studies link under half to unresolved V genes, and the rest is unexplained. V and J calls and clone size are those listed in that table; D and trimming were worked out from the DNA. The sample data list approximately 600,000 clones, and about 95% of these were observed just once. About 0.11% of the sample is in the top ten clones.

For the CD8 naive samples, CD45RO-negative cells were positively selected for CCR7, yielding a CD45RA+CCR7+ population from which TemRA cells were excluded. Healthy HIV-negative adults with no recently reported acute infections or vaccinations were included as donors. Every donor was a Caucasian adult residing in Nashville, Tennessee, USA. Blood was obtained by leukapheresis, after which PBMCs were separated by Ficoll-Histopaque density gradient centrifugation and cryopreserved in liquid nitrogen vapor phase. Analytical flow cytometry was used to check the purity and quantity of every magnetically sorted T cell population. Genomic DNA was isolated from each sorted fraction and quantified by UV absorbance on a Nanodrop 2000c. On this clone: What this receptor recognizes is not known. Base qualities are not provided; no much larger clone lies one nucleotide away.

The specimen sequenced was naive CD8+ T cells sorted from blood. Sample cell subset or site, as interpreted from the label and publication: CD45RA+CCR7+. The origin of this receptor is a woman aged 25-40 years in good health. Here the chain combines TRBV11-2 and TRBJ2-5; 10 bases in the middle match TRBD2. The tail of the sequence fits TRBJ2-7 better, so the J call may be wrong. This receptor carries the CDR3 CASSLGTSGYEQYF. DNA sequence: TGTGCCAGCAGCTTAGGGACTAGCGGCTACGAGCAGTACTTC.